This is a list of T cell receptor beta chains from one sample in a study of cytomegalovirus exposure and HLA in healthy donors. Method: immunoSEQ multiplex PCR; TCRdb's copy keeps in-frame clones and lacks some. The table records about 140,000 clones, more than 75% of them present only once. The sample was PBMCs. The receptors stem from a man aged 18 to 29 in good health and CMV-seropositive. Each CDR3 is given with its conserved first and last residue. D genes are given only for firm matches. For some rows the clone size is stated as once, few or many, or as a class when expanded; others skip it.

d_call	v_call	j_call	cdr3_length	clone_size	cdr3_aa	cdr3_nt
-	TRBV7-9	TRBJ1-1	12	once	CASSLLTGEAFF	TGTGCCAGCAGCTTATTGACAGGTGAAGCTTTCTTT
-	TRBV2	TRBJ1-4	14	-	CASSKTTTNEKLFF	TGTGCCAGCAGCAAGACAACAACTAATGAAAAACTGTTTTTT
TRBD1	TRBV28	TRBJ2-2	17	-	CASTSLGKGQGPGELFF	TGTGCCAGCACCAGTTTGGGGAAGGGACAGGGCCCCGGGGAGCTGTTTTTT
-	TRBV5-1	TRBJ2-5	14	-	CASSPDIRQETQYF	TGCGCCAGCAGCCCGGACATTCGTCAAGAGACCCAGTACTTC
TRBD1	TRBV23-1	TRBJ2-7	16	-	CASSQKDRVGHYEQYF	TGCGCCAGCAGCCAAAAGGACAGGGTGGGACACTACGAGCAGTACTTC
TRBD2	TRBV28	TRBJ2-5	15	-	CASSMGLAGAETQYF	TGTGCCAGCAGTATGGGACTAGCGGGAGCAGAGACCCAGTACTTC
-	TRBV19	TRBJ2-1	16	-	CASSDESGRIYNEQFF	TGTGCCAGTAGTGATGAAAGCGGGCGTATCTACAATGAGCAGTTCTTC
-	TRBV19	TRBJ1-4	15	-	CASSISTGYNEKLFF	TGTGCCAGTAGTATATCGACAGGATATAATGAAAAACTGTTTTTT
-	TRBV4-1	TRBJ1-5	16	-	CASSQDIGTGNQPQHF	TGCGCCAGCAGCCAAGATATAGGAACAGGCAATCAGCCCCAGCATTTT
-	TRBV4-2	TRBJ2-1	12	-	CASSPLSNEQFF	TGTGCCAGCAGCCCTCTGAGCAATGAGCAGTTCTTC
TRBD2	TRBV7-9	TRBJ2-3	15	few	CASSLTAGGTDTQYF	TGTGCCAGCAGCTTAACTGCGGGAGGAACAGATACGCAGTATTTT
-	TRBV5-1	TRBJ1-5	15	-	CASRETLEEGQPQHF	TGCGCCAGCAGGGAGACACTGGAGGAGGGTCAGCCCCAGCATTTT
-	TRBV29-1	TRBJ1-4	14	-	CSARDPGSNEKLFF	TGCAGCGCCCGAGACCCGGGTTCTAATGAAAAACTGTTTTTT
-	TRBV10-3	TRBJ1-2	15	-	CAISERGSGPYGYTF	TGTGCCATCAGTGAAAGGGGCTCTGGGCCTTATGGCTACACCTTC
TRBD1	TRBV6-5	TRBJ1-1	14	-	CASSSLLDRGEAFF	TGTGCCAGCAGTTCCCTCCTGGACAGGGGTGAAGCTTTCTTT
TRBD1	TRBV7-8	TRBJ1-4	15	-	CASSWGQGANEKLFF	TGTGCCAGCAGCTGGGGACAGGGGGCTAATGAAAAACTGTTTTTT
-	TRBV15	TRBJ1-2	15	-	CATSREHLDSGGYTF	TGTGCCACCAGCAGAGAGCATCTGGACAGTGGTGGCTACACCTTC
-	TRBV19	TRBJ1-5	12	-	CASSGDYQPQHF	TGTGCCAGTTCAGGGGATTATCAGCCCCAGCATTTT
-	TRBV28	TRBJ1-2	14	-	CASSFGQSGYGYTF	TGTGCCAGCAGTTTCGGACAGAGCGGCTATGGCTACACCTTC
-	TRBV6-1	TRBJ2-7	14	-	CASSAVGSSYEQYF	TGTGCCAGCAGTGCTGTCGGGAGCTCCTACGAGCAGTACTTC
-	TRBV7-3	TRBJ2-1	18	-	CASSSPTGAIQGYNGQFF	TGTGCCAGCAGCTCCCCGACGGGAGCAATACAAGGCTACAATGGGCAGTTCTTC
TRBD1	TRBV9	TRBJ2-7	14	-	CASRPSGGHGEQYF	TGTGCCAGCAGACCCTCAGGGGGACACGGCGAGCAGTACTTC
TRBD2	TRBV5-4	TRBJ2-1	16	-	CASSLAGTSGHNEQFF	TGTGCCAGCAGCTTGGCTGGGACTAGCGGGCACAATGAGCAGTTCTTC
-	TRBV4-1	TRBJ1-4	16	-	CASSQEVRGGNEKLFF	TGCGCCAGCAGCCAGGAGGTTCGGGGGGGGAATGAAAAACTGTTTTTT
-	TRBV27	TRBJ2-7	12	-	CASTKLGAEQYF	TGTGCCAGCACCAAACTAGGCGCCGAGCAGTACTTC
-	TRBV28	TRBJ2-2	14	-	CASSLWERTGELFF	TGTGCCAGCAGTTTATGGGAGCGGACCGGGGAGCTGTTTTTT
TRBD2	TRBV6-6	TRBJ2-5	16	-	CASSYPGLAGTETQYF	TGTGCCAGCAGTTACCCGGGACTAGCGGGAACAGAGACCCAGTACTTC
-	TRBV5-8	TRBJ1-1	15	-	CASSRSTTGNTEAFF	TGTGCCAGCAGCAGATCCACAACAGGGAACACTGAAGCTTTCTTT
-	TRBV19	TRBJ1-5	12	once	CASKQGSQPQHF	TGTGCCAGTAAACAGGGCAGTCAGCCCCAGCATTTT
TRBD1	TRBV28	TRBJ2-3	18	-	CASSRSRQGTTSTDTQYF	TGTGCCAGCAGTCGATCTCGACAGGGGACCACTAGCACAGATACGCAGTATTTT
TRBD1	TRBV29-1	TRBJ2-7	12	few	CSVIRTGLEQYF	TGCAGCGTGATACGGACAGGCCTCGAGCAGTACTTC
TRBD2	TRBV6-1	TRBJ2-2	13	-	CASSELAARGLFF	TGTGCCAGCAGTGAGCTAGCGGCGAGGGGGCTGTTTTTT
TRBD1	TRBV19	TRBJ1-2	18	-	CASSLGHLLRGPDYGYTF	TGTGCCAGTAGTCTCGGACACCTCCTCAGGGGGCCTGACTATGGCTACACCTTC
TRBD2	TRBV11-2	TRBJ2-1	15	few	CASSALAGSYNEQFF	TGTGCCAGCAGCGCCCTAGCGGGTTCCTACAATGAGCAGTTCTTC
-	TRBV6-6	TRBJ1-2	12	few	CASSYAGVGYTF	TGTGCCAGCAGTTACGCAGGGGTAGGCTACACCTTC
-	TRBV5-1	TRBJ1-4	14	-	CASSKGAGLEKLFF	TGCGCCAGCAGCAAGGGCGCGGGGCTTGAAAAACTGTTTTTT
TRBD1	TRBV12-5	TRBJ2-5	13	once	CASGSDREQTQYF	TGTGCTAGTGGTTCGGACAGGGAACAGACCCAGTACTTC
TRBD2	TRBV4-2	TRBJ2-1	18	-	CASSQTSGTFGLINEQFF	TGTGCCAGCAGCCAAACTAGCGGGACGTTCGGGTTAATCAATGAGCAGTTCTTC
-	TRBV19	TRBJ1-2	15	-	CASYDGERQVYGYTF	TGTGCCAGTTACGACGGGGAAAGACAGGTCTATGGCTACACCTTC
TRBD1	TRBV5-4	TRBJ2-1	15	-	CASSLAPGGYGEQFF	TGTGCCAGCAGCTTGGCCCCAGGGGGCTACGGTGAGCAGTTCTTC
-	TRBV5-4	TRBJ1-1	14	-	CASSLGAGNTEAFF	TGTGCCAGCAGCTTGGGGGCGGGGAACACTGAAGCTTTCTTT
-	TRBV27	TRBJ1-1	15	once	CASSLGGQLNTEAFF	TGTGCCAGCAGTTTAGGCGGTCAGTTGAACACTGAAGCTTTCTTT
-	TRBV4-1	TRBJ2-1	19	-	CASSQGPLLVRALDNEQFF	TGCGCCAGCAGCCAAGGACCCCTTTTAGTCCGAGCGCTGGACAATGAGCAGTTCTTC
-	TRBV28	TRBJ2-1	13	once	CATEAGPNNEQFF	TGTGCGACTGAGGCAGGGCCCAACAATGAGCAGTTCTTC
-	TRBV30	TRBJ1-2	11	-	CASEQESGYTF	TGTGCCTCAGAGCAGGAAAGTGGCTACACCTTC
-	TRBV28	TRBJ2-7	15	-	CASSLSTGTNYEQYF	TGTGCCAGCAGCTTGAGTACAGGGACTAACTACGAGCAGTACTTC
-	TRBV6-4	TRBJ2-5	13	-	CASSSAAGGAQYF	TGTGCCAGCAGCTCGGCGGCGGGCGGAGCCCAGTACTTC
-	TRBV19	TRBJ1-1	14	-	CASILQGLNTEAFF	TGTGCCAGTATCCTCCAGGGGTTGAACACTGAAGCTTTCTTT
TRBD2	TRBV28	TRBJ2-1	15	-	CASSSSGASYNEQFF	TGTGCCAGCAGTTCTAGCGGGGCCTCCTACAATGAGCAGTTCTTC
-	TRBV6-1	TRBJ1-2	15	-	CASSEGWQSSYGYTF	TGTGCCAGCAGTGAAGGATGGCAGTCCAGCTATGGCTACACCTTC
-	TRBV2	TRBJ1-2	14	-	CASSEQGSNYGYTF	TGTGCCAGCAGTGAACAGGGGTCTAACTATGGCTACACCTTC
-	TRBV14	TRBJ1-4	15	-	CASSQVEGFNEKLFF	TGTGCCAGCAGCCAAGTGGAGGGGTTTAATGAAAAACTGTTTTTT
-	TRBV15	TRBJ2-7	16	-	CATSTGLPRDSYEQYF	TGTGCCACCAGCACGGGACTGCCTAGAGATTCCTACGAGCAGTACTTC
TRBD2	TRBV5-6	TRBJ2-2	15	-	CASSHGLAPTGELFF	TGTGCCAGCAGTCACGGACTAGCGCCCACCGGGGAGCTGTTTTTT
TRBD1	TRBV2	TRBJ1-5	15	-	CASSSRGHSNQPQHF	TGTGCCAGCAGTTCCAGGGGGCACAGCAATCAGCCCCAGCATTTT
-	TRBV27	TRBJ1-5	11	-	CALGAGEPQHF	TGTGCCCTAGGGGCAGGGGAGCCCCAGCATTTT